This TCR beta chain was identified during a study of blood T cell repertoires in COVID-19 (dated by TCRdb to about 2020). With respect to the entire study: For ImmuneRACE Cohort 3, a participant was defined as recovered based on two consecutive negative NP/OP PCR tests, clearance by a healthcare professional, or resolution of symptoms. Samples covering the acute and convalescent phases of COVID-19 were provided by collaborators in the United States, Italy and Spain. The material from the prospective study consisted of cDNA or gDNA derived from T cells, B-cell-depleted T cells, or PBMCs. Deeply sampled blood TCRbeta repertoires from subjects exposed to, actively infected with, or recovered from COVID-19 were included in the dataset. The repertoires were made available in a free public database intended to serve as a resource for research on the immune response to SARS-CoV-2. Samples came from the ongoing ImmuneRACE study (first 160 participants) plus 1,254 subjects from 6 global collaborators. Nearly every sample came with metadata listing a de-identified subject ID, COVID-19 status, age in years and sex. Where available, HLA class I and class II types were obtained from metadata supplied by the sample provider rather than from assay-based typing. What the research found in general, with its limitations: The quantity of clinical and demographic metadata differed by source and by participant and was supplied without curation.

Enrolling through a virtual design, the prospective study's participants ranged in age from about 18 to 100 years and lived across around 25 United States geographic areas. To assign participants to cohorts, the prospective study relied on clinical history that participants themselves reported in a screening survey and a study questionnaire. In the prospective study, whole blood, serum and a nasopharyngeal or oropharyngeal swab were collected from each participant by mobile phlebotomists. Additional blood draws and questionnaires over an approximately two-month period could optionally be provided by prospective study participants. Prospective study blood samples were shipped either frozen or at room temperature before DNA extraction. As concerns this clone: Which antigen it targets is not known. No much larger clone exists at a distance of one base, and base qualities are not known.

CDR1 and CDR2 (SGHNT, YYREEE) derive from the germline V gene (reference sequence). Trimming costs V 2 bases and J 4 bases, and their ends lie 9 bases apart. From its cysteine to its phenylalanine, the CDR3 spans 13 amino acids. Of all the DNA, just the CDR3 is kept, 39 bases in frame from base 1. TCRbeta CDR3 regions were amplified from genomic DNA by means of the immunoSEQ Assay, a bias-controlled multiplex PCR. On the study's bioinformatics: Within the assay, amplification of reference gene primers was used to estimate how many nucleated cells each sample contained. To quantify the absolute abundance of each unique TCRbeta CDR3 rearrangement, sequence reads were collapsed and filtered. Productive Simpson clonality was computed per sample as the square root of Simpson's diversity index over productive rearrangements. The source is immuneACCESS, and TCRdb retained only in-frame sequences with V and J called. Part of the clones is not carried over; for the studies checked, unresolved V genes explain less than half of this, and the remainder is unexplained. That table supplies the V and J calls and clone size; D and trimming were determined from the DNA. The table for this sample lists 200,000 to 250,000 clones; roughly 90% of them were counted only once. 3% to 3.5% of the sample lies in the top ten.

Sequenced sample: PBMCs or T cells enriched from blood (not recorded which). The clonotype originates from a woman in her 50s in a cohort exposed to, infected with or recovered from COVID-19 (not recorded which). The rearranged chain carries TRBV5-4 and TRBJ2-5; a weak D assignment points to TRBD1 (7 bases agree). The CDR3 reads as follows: CASSFRGAETQYF. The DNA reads TGTGCCAGCAGCTTCAGGGGGGCAGAGACCCAGTACTTC.